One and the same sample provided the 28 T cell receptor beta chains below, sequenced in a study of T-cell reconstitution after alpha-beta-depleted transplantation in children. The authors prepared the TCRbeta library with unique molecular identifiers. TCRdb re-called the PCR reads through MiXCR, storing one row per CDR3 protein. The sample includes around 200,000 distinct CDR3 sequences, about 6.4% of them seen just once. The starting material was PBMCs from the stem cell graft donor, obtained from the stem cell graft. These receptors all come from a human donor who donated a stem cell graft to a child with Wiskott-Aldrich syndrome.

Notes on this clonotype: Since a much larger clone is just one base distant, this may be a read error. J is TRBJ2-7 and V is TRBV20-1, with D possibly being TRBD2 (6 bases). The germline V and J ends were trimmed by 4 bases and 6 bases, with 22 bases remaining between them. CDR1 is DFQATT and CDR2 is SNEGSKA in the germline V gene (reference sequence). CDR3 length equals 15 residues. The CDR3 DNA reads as TGCAGTGCTACCGGACTATCGGGGATCGGAGGCGAGCAGTACTTC. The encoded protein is CSATGLSGIGGEQYF.

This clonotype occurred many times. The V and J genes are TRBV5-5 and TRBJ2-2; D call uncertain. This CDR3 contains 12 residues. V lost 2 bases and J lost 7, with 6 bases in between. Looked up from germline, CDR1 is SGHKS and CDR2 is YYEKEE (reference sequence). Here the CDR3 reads CASSLSIGELFF. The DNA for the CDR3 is TGTGCCAGCAGCTTATCGATCGGGGAGCTGTTTTTT.

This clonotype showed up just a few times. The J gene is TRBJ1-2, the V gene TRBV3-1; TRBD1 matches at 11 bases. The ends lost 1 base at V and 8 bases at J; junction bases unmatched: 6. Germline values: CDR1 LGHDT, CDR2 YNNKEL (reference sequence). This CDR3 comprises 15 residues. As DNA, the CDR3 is TGTGCCAGCAGCCAAGGAGGACAGGGGGCGCGAGGCTACACCTTC. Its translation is CASSQGGQGARGYTF.

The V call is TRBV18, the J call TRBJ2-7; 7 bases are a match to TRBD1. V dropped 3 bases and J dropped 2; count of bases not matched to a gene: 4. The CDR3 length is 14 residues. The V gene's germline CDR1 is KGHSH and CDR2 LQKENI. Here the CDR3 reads CASSPYGTAYEQYF. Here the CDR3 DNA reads TGTGCCAGCTCACCCTATGGGACAGCCTACGAGCAGTACTTC.

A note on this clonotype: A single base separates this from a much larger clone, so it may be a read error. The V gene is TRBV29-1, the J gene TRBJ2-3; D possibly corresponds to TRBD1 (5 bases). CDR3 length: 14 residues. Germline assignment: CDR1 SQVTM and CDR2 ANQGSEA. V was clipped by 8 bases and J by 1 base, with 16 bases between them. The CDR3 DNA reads TGCAGCTCCTCTTTGGGGCACGGCACAGATACGCAGTATTTT. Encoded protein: CSSSLGHGTDTQYF.

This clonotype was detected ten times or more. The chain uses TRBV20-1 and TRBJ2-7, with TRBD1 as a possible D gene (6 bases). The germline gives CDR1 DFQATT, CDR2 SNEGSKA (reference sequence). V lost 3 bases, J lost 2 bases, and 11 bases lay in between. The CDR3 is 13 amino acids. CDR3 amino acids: CSARTGDAYEQYF. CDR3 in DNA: TGCAGTGCTAGGACAGGCGATGCCTACGAGCAGTACTTC.

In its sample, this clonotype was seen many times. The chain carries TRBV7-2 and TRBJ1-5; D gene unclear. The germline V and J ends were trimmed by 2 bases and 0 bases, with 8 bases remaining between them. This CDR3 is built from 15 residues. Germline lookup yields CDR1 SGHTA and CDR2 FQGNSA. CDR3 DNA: TGTGCCAGCAGCTTACAGCTATATAGCAATCAGCCCCAGCATTTT. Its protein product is CASSLQLYSNQPQHF.

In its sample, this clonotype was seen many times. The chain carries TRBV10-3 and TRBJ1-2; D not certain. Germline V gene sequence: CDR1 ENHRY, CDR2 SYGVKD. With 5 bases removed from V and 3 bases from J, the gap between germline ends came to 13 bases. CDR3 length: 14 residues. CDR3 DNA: TGTGCCATCAGTCGGACGGATGGGGACTATGGCTACACCTTC. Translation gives CAISRTDGDYGYTF.

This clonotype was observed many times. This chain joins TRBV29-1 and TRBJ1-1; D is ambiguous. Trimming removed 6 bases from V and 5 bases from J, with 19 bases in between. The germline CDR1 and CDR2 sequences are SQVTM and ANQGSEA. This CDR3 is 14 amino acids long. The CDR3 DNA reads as TGCAGCGTCGACAAGATAGGCCTGAGGACTGAAGCTTTCTTT. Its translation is CSVDKIGLRTEAFF.

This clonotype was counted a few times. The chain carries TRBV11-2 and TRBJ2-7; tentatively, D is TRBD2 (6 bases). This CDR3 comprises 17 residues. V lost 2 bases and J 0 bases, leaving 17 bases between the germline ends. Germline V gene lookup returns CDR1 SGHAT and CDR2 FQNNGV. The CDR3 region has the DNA TGTGCCAGCAGCTTACCCCGGGGGTTAGCGCTCTCCTACGAGCAGTACTTC. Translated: CASSLPRGLALSYEQYF. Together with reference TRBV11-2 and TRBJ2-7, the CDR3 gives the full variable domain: EAGVAQSPRYKIIEKRQSVAFWCNPISGHATLYWYQQILGQGPKLLIQFQNNGVVDDSQLPKDRFSAERLKGVDSTLKIQPAKLEDSAVYLCASSLPRGLALSYEQYFGPGTRLTVT.

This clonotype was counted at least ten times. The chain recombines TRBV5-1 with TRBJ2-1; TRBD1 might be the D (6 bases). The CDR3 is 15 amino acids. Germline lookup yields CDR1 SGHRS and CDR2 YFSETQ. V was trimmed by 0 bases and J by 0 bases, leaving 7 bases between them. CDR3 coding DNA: TGCGCCAGCAGCTTGGTGGACAGCTCCTACAATGAGCAGTTCTTC. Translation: CASSLVDSSYNEQFF.

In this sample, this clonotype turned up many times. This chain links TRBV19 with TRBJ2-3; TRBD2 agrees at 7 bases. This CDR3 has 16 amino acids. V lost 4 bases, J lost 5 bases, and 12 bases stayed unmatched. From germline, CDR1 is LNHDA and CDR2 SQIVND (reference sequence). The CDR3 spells CASSSSTGGRKDTQYF. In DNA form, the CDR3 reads TGTGCCAGTAGTAGTTCTACGGGAGGTCGGAAAGATACGCAGTATTTT.

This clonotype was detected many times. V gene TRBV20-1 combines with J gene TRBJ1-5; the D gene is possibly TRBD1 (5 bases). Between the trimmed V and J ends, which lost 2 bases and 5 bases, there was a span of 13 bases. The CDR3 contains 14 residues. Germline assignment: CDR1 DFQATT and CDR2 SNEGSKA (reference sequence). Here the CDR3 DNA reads TGCAGTGCTAGATCGAGGGGTGAACATCAGCCCCAGCATTTT. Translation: CSARSRGEHQPQHF.

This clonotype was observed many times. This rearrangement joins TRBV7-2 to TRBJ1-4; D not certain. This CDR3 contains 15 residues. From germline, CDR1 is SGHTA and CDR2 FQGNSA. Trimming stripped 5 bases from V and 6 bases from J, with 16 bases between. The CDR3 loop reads CASSPGRSKDEKLFF. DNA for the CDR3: TGTGCCAGCAGCCCCGGAAGGAGCAAGGATGAAAAACTGTTTTTT. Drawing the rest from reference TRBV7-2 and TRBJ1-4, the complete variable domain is GAGVSQSPSNKVTEKGKDVELRCDPISGHTALYWYRQSLGQGLEFLIYFQGNSAPDKSGLPSDRFSAERTGGSVSTLTIQRTQQEDSAVYLCASSPGRSKDEKLFFGSGTQLSVL.

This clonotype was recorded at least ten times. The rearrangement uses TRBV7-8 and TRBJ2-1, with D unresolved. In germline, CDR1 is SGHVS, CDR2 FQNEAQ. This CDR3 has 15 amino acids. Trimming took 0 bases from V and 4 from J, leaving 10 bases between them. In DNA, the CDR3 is TGTGCCAGCAGCTTAGCTCCACCGAAATACAATGAGCAGTTCTTC. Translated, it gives CASSLAPPKYNEQFF.

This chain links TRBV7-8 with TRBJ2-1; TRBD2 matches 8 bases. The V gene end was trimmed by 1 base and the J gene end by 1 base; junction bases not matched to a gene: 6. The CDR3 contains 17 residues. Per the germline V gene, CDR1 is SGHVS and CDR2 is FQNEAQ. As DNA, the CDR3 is TGTGCCAGCAGCTTAGGTATCCGGGAGGGGTCCTACAATGAGCAGTTCTTC. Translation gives CASSLGIREGSYNEQFF.

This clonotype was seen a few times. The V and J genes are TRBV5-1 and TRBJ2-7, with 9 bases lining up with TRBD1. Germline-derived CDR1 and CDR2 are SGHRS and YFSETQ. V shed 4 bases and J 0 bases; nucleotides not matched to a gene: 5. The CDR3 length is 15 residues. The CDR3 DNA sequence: TGCGCCAGCAGCGGACCGGGACAGGGCTCCTACGAGCAGTACTTC. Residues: CASSGPGQGSYEQYF.

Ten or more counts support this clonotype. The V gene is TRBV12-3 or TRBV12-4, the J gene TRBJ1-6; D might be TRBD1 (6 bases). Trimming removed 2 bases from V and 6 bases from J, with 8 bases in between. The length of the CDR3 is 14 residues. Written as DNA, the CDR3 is TGTGCCAGCAGTTTACCGGACAGTAATTCACCCCTCCACTTT. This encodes CASSLPDSNSPLHF.

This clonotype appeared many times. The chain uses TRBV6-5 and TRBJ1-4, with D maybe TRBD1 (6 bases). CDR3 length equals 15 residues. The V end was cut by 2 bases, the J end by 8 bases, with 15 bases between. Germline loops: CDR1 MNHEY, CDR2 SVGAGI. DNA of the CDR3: TGTGCCAGCAGTTACGGTTGGGGGGCTGGGGAAAAACTGTTTTTT. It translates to CASSYGWGAGEKLFF.

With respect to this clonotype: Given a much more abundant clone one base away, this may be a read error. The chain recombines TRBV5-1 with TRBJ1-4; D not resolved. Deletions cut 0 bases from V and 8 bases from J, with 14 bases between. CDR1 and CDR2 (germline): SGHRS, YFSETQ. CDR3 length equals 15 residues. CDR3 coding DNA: TGCGCCAGCAGCTTGGTTACGACTGCCAGGGAAAAACTGTTTTTT. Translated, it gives CASSLVTTAREKLFF. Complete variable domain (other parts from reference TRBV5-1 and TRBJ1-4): KAGVTQTPRYLIKTRGQQVTLSCSPISGHRSVSWYQQTPGQGLQFLFEYFSETQRNKGNFPGRFSGRQFSNSRSEMNVSTLELGDSALYLCASSLVTTAREKLFFGSGTQLSVL.

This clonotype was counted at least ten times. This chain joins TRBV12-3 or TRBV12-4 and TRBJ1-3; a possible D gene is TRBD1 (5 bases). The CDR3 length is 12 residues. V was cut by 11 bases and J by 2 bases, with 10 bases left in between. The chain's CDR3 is CAWGVTGNTIYF. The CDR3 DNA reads TGTGCCTGGGGGGTAACTGGAAACACCATATATTTT.

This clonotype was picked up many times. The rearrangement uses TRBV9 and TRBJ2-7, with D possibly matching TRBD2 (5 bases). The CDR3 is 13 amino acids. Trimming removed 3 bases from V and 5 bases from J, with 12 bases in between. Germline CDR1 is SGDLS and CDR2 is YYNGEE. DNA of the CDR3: TGTGCCAGCAGCGCGGGGATGCGGGACGAGCAGTACTTC. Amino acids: CASSAGMRDEQYF.

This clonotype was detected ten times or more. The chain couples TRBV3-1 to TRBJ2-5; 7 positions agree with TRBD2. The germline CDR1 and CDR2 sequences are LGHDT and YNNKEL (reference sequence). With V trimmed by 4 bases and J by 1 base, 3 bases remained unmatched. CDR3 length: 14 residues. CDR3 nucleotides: TGTGCCAGCAGCCCCGGGACTATCCAAGAGACCCAGTACTTC. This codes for CASSPGTIQETQYF.

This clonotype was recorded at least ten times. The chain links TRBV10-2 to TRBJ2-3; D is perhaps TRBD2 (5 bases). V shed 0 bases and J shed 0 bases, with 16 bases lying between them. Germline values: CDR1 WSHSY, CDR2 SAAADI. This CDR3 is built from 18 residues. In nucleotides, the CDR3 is TGCGCCAGCAGTGAGTCGAAAGGTCTTGGCGGGAGCACAGATACGCAGTATTTT. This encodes CASSESKGLGGSTDTQYF.

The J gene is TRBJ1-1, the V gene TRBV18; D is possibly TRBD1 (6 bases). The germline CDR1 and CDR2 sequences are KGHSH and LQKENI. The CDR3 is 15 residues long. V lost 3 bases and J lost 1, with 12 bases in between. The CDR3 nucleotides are TGTGCCAGCTCACCCAGGGGCAGCAAGAACACTGAAGCTTTCTTT. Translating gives CASSPRGSKNTEAFF.

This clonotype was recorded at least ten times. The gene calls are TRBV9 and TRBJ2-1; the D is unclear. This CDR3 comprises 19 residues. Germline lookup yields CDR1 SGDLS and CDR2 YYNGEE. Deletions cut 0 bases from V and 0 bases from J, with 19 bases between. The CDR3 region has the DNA TGTGCCAGCAGCGTAGGGGGTAGGGCAGTCCAAAACTCCTACAATGAGCAGTTCTTC. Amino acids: CASSVGGRAVQNSYNEQFF. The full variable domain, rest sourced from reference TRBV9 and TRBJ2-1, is DSGVTQTPKHLITATGQRVTLRCSPRSGDLSVYWYQQSLDQGLQFLIQYYNGEERAKGNILERFSAQQFPDLHSELNLSSLELGDSALYFCASSVGGRAVQNSYNEQFFGPGTRLTVL.

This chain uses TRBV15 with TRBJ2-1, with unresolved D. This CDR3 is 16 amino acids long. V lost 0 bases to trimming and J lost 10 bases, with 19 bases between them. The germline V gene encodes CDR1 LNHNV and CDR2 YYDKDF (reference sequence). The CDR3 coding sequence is TGTGCCACCAGCAGAGATCCCCCCTACTTGGGTGGGGAGCAGTTCTTC. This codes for CATSRDPPYLGGEQFF.

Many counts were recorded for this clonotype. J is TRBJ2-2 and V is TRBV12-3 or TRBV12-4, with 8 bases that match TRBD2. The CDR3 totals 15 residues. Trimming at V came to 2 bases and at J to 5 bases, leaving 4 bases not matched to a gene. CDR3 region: CASSLYGGRTGELFF. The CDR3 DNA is TGTGCCAGCAGTTTATATGGCGGGAGGACCGGGGAGCTGTTTTTT.